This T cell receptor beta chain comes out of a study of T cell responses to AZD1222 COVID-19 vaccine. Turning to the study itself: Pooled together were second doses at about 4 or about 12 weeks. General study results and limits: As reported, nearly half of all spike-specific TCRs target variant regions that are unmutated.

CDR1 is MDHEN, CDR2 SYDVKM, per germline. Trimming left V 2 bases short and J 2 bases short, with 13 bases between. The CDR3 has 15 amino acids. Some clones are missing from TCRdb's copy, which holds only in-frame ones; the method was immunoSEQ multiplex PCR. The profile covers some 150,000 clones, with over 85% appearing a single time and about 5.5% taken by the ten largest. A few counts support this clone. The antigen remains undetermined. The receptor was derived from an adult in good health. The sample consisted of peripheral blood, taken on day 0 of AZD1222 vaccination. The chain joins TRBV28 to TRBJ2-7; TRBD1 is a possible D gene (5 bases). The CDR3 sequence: CASSLQGPKTYEQYF. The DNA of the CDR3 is TGTGCCAGCAGTTTACAGGGTCCTAAAACCTACGAGCAGTACTTC.